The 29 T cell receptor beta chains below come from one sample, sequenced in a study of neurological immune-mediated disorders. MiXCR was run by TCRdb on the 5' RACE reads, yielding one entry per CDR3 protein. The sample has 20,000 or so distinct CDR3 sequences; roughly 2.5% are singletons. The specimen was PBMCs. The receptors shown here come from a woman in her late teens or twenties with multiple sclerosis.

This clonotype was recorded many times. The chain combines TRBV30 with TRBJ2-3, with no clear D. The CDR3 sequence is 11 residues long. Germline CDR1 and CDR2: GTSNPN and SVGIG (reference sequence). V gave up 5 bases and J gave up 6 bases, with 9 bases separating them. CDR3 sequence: CAWGNSDTQYF. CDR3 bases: TGTGCCTGGGGGAACTCGGATACGCAGTATTTT.

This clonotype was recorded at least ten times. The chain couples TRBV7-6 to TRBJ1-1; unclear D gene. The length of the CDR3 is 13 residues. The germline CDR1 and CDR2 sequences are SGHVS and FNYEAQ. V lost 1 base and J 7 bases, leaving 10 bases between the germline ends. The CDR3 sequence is CASSLESGGEAFF. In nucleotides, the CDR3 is TGTGCCAGCAGCTTAGAAAGTGGAGGTGAAGCTTTCTTT. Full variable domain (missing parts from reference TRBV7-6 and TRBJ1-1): GAGVSQSPRYKVTKRGQDVALRCDPISGHVSLYWYRQALGQGPEFLTYFNYEAQQDKSGLPNDRFSAERPEGSISTLTIQRTEQRDSAMYRCASSLESGGEAFFGQGTRLTVV.

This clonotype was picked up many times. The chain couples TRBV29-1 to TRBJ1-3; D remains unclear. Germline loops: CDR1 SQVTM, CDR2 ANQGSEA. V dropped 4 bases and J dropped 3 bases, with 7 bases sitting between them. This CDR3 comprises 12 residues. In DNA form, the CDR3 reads TGCAGCGTTGTAGGTATTGGAAACACCATATATTTT. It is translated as CSVVGIGNTIYF.

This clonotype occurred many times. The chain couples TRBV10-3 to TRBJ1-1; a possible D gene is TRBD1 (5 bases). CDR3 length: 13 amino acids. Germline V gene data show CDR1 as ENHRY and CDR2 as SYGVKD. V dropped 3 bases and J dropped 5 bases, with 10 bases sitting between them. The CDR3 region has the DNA TGTGCCATCAGTGACTCTAAGGGGACTGAAGCTTTCTTT. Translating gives CAISDSKGTEAFF.

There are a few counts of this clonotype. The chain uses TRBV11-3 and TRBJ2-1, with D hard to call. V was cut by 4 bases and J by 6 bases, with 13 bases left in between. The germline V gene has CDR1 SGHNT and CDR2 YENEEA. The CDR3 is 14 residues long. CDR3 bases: TGTGCCAGCAGCTGGTCTCAATGGTCCAATGAGCAGTTCTTC. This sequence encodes CASSWSQWSNEQFF.

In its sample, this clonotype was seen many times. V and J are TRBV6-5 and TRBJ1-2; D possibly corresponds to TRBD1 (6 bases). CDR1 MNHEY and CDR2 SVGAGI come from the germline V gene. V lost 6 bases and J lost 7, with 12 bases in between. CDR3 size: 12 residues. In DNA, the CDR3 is TGTGCCAGCAGATCCCCGACAGGTGGCTACACCTTC. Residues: CASRSPTGGYTF.

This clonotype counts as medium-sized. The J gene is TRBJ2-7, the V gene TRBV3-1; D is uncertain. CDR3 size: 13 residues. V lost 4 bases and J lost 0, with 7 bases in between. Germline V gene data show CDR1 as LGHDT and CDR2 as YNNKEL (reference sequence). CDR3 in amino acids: CASSLPHSYEQYF. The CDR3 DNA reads TGTGCCAGCAGCCTACCTCACTCCTACGAGCAGTACTTC.

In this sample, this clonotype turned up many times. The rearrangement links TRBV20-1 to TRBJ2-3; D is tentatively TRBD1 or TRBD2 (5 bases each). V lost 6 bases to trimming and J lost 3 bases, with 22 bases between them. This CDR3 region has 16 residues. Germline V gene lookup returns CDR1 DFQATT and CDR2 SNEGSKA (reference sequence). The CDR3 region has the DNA TGCAGTGCGGTCCCGGGACGGACGTATCTTACAGATACGCAGTATTTT. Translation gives CSAVPGRTYLTDTQYF.

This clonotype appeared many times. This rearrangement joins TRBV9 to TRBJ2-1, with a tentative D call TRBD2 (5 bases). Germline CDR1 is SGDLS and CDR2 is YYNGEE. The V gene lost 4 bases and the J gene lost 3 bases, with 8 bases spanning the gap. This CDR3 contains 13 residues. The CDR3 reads CASSFGIYNEQFF. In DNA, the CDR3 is TGTGCCAGCAGCTTCGGGATCTACAATGAGCAGTTCTTC.

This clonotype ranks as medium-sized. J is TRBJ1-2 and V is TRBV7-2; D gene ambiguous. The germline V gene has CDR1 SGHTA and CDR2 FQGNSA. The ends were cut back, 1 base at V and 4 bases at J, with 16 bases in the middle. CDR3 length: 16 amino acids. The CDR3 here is CASSLGWKGFPYGYTF. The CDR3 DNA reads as TGTGCCAGCAGCTTAGGTTGGAAAGGTTTCCCCTATGGCTACACCTTC.

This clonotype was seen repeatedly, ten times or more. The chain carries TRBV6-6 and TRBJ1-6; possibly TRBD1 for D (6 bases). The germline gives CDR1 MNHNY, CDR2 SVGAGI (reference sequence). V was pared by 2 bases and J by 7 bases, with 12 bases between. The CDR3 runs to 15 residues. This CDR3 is CASSYPGQPNSPLHF. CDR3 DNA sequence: TGTGCCAGCAGTTACCCCGGACAGCCAAATTCACCCCTCCACTTT.

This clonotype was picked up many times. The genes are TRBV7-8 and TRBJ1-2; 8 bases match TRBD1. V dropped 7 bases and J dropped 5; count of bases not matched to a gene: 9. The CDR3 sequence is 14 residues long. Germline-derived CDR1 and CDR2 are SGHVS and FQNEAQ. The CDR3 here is CASTRDRFSYGYTF. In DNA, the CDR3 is TGTGCCAGCACCCGGGACAGGTTTTCTTATGGCTACACCTTC.

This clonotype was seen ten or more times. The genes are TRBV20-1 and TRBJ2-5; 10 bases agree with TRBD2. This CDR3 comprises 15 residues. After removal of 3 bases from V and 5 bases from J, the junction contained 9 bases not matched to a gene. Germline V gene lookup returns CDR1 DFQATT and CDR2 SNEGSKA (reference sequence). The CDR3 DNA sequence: TGCAGTGCTAGTCAAGCGGGAGGGCTTATCGAGACCCAGTACTTC. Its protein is CSASQAGGLIETQYF.

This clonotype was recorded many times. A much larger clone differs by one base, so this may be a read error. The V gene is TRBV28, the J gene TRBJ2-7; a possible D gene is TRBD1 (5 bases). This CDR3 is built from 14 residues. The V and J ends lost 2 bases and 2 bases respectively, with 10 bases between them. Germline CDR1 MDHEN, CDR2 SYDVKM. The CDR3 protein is CASSLRGKTYEQYF. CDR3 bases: TGTGCCAGCAGTTTAAGGGGAAAGACCTACGAGCAGTACTTC.

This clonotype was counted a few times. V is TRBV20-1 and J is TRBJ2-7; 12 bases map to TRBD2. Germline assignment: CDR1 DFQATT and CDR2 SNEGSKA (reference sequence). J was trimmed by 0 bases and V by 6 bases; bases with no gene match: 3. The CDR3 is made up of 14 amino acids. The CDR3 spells CSAGLAGSSYEQYF. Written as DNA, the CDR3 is TGCAGTGCCGGACTAGCGGGGAGCTCCTACGAGCAGTACTTC.

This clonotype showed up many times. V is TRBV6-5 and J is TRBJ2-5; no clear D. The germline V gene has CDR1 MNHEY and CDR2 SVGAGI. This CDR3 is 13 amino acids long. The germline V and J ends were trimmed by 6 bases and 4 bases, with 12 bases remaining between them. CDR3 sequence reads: CASRSAPGETQYF. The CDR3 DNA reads TGTGCCAGCAGATCGGCGCCCGGAGAGACCCAGTACTTC.

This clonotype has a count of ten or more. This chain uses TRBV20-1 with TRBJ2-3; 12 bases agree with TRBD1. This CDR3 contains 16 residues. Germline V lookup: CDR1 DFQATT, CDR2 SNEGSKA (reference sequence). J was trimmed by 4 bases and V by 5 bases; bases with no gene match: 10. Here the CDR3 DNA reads TGCAGTGCTCCCCCCTCCGGGACAGGGGGCGCAGATACGCAGTATTTT. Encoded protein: CSAPPSGTGGADTQYF.

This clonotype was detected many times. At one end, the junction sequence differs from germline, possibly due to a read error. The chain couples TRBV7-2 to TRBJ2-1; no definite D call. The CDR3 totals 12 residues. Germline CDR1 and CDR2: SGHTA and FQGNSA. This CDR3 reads CASSPPGPGWIF. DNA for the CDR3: TGTGCCAGCAGCCCCCCCGGACCCGGCTGGATCTTC. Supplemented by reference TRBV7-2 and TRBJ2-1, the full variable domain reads GAGVSQSPSNKVTEKGKDVELRCDPISGHTALYWYRQSLGQGLEFLIYFQGNSAPDKSGLPSDRFSAERTGGSVSTLTIQRTQQEDSAVYLCASSPPGPGWIFGPGTRLTVL.

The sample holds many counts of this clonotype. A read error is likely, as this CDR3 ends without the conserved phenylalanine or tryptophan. CDR3 amino acids: CASSLAGYTI. The CDR3 DNA sequence: TGTGCCAGCAGTCTCGCCGGCTACACCATC. V and J are TRBV12-3 or TRBV12-4 and TRBJ1-2; D uncertain. V lost 5 bases, J lost 8 bases, and 6 bases lay in between. The CDR3 has 10 residues.

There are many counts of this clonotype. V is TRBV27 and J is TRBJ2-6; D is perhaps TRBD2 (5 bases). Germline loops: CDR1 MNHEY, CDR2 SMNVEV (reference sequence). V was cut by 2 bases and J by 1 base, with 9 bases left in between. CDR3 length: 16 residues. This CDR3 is CASSLLRGSGANVLTF. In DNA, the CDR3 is TGTGCCAGCAGTTTACTTAGAGGGTCTGGGGCCAACGTCCTGACTTTC.

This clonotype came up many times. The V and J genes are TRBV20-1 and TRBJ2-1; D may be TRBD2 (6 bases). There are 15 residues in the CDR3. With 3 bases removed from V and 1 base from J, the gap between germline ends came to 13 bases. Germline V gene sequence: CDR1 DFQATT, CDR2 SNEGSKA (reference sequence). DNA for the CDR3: TGCAGTGCTAGCATTGGGGGGATGTCCTACAATGAGCAGTTCTTC. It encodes CSASIGGMSYNEQFF.

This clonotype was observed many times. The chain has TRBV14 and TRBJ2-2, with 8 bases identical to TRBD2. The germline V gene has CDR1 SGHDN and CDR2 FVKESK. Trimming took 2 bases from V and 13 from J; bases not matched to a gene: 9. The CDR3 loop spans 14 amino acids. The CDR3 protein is CASSQLREGHGLFF. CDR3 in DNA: TGTGCCAGCAGCCAACTACGGGAGGGCCATGGGCTGTTTTTT.

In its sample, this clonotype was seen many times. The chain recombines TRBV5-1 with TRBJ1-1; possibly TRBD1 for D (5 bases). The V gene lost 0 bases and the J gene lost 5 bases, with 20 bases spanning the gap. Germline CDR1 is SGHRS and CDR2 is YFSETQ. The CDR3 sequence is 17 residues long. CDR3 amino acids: CASSLAGAGSGWTEAFF. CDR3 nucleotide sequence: TGCGCCAGCAGCTTGGCCGGGGCGGGCAGCGGGTGGACTGAAGCTTTCTTT.

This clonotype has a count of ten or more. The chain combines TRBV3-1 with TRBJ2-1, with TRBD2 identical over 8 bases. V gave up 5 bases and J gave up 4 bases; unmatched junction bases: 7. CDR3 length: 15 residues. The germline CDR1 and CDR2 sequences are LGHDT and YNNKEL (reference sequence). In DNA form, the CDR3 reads TGTGCCAGCAGCTACACTAGCGGAATTTACAATGAGCAGTTCTTC. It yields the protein CASSYTSGIYNEQFF.

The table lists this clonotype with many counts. The CDR3 DNA is TGCAGTGCTAGACCCCCAGGGGCGGGAGGATCCTACAATGAGCAGTTCTTC. This encodes CSARPPGAGGSYNEQFF. This chain connects TRBV20-1 to TRBJ2-1, with 8 bases fitting TRBD2. Germline CDR1 DFQATT, CDR2 SNEGSKA (reference sequence). Trimming at V came to 2 bases and at J to 1 base, leaving 10 bases not matched to a gene. This CDR3 contains 17 residues.

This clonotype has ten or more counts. The CDR3 DNA reads TGCAGTGCTGCTAGCGGCGACTACAATGAGCAGTTCTTC. It specifies CSAASGDYNEQFF. V and J are TRBV20-1 and TRBJ2-1; 7 bases match TRBD2. Germline V gene data show CDR1 as DFQATT and CDR2 as SNEGSKA (reference sequence). J lost 3 bases, V lost 5 bases, and 4 bases had no gene match. The CDR3 is 13 residues long.

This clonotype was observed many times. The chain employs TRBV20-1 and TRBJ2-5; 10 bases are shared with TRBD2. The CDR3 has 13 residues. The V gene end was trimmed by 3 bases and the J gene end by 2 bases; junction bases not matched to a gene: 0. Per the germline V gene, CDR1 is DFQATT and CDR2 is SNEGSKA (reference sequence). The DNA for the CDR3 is TGCAGTGCTAGGACTAGCGGGCAAGAGACCCAGTACTTC. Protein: CSARTSGQETQYF.

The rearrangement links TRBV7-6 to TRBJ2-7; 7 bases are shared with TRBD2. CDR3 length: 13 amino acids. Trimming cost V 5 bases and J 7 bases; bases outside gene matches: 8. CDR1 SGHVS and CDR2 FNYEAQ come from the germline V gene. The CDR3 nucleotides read TGTGCCAGCAGCCTATCGTGGCGGGGGGAGCAGTACTTC. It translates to CASSLSWRGEQYF. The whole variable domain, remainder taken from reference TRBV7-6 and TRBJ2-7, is GAGVSQSPRYKVTKRGQDVALRCDPISGHVSLYWYRQALGQGPEFLTYFNYEAQQDKSGLPNDRFSAERPEGSISTLTIQRTEQRDSAMYRCASSLSWRGEQYFGPGTRLTVT.

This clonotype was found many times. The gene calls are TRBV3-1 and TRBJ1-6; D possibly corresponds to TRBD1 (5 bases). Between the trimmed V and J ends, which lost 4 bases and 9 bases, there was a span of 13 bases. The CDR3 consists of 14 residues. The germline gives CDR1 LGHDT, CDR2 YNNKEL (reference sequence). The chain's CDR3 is CASSRQIQISPLHF. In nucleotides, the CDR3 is TGTGCCAGCAGCCGACAGATACAGATTTCACCCCTCCACTTT.